Shown below are 11 T cell receptor beta chains from a single sample sequenced in a study of blood T cell repertoires in COVID-19. Data came from immunoSEQ multiplex PCR; TCRdb stores just in-frame clones and leaves some out. The sample has around 16,000 clones; 70% to 90% are singletons. The sample comprised peripheral blood. These receptors came from a man between 60 and 70 years old with acute or convalescent COVID-19.

The rearrangement joins TRBV6-6 to TRBJ2-1, with 9 bases that match TRBD2. The CDR3 is made up of 15 amino acids. Germline V gene sequence: CDR1 MNHNY, CDR2 SVGAGI (reference sequence). V lost 6 bases and J lost 8; bases outside the gene matches: 11. CDR3 nucleotides: TGTGCCAGCAGCGACCCTGCGGGAGGGCCTTATGAGCAGTTCTTC. Translation: CASSDPAGGPYEQFF.

The chain joins TRBV28 to TRBJ1-1; perhaps TRBD1 as D (5 bases). CDR1 and CDR2 from the germline V gene are MDHEN and SYDVKM. This CDR3 has 14 residues. Trimming pared 6 bases from V and 0 bases from J, leaving 11 bases between. The CDR3 DNA follows: TGTGCCAGCAGCCCCATACAGGTGAACACTGAAGCTTTCTTT. Translation gives CASSPIQVNTEAFF.

The genes are TRBV7-8 and TRBJ1-4; the D is unclear. Germline loops: CDR1 SGHVS, CDR2 FQNEAQ. CDR3 length: 16 residues. Trimming left V 2 bases short and J 9 bases short, with 19 bases between. The CDR3 sequence: CASSLWIGEAGKKLFF. DNA of the CDR3: TGTGCCAGCAGCTTATGGATTGGCGAGGCGGGCAAAAAACTGTTTTTT.

In this sample, this clone turned up a few times. The chain joins TRBV30 to TRBJ1-4, with D possibly matching TRBD1 (5 bases). The germline V and J ends were trimmed by 2 bases and 4 bases, with 8 bases remaining between them. CDR1 GTSNPN and CDR2 SVGIG come from the germline V gene (reference sequence). The CDR3 has 13 amino acids. CDR3 region: CAWSQGFNEKLFF. CDR3 coding DNA: TGTGCCTGGAGTCAGGGATTTAATGAAAAACTGTTTTTT.

CDR3 nucleotide sequence: TGCAGCGTTGACCTAACAGGAGCTGGAAACACCATATATTTT. This translates into CSVDLTGAGNTIYF. The chain recombines TRBV29-1 with TRBJ1-3; possibly TRBD1 for D (5 bases). The CDR3 runs 14 residues. In germline, CDR1 is SQVTM, CDR2 ANQGSEA. V was trimmed by 3 bases and J by 2 bases, leaving 11 bases between them.

The rearrangement uses TRBV6-5 and TRBJ1-3, with D uncertain. Germline V gene sequence: CDR1 MNHEY, CDR2 SVGAGI. The V and J ends lost 4 bases and 2 bases respectively, with 9 bases between them. The CDR3 runs 14 residues. The CDR3 here is CASSSRETGNTIYF. The CDR3 nucleotides are TGTGCCAGCAGTTCTCGGGAGACTGGAAACACCATATATTTT.

This chain connects TRBV7-6 to TRBJ2-3; 10 nucleotides match TRBD2. The CDR3 contains 18 residues. V lost 1 base and J lost 6; bases outside the gene matches: 13. Germline V gene sequence: CDR1 SGHVS, CDR2 FNYEAQ. The CDR3 DNA follows: TGTGCCAGCAGCTTAGTTAGGGGGAAACTAGCGGGATTTGATACGCAGTATTTT. As protein: CASSLVRGKLAGFDTQYF.

This chain connects TRBV28 to TRBJ1-1; D ambiguous. This CDR3 has 16 amino acids. Germline V CDR1 and CDR2: MDHEN, SYDVKM. Deletions cut 3 bases from V and 1 base from J, with 15 bases between. This CDR3 is CASSFINPSQNTEAFF. DNA of the CDR3: TGTGCCAGCAGTTTCATCAACCCCTCACAGAACACTGAAGCTTTCTTT.

The chain recombines TRBV7-8 with TRBJ2-5, with 13 bases matching TRBD2. V trimming: 3 bases; J trimming: 5 bases; junction bases outside the gene matches: 3. This CDR3 is built from 15 residues. Germline V gene lookup returns CDR1 SGHVS and CDR2 FQNEAQ. CDR3 in amino acids: CASSLRLAGGETQYF. CDR3 DNA: TGTGCCAGCAGCTTGAGACTAGCGGGAGGTGAGACCCAGTACTTC. The full variable domain, its missing parts supplied by reference TRBV7-8 and TRBJ2-5, is GAGVSQSPRYKVAKRGQDVALRCDPISGHVSLFWYQQALGQGPEFLTYFQNEAQLDKSGLPSDRFFAERPEGSVSTLKIQRTQQEDSAVYLCASSLRLAGGETQYFGPGTRLLVL.

The CDR3 DNA is TGTGCCAGCAGCTCCGGACAGGGCAATGAAAAACTGTTTTTT. Its protein is CASSSGQGNEKLFF. The chain links TRBV11-1 to TRBJ1-4; TRBD1 aligns across 8 bases. CDR3 length: 14 residues. V shed 4 bases, J shed 5 bases, and the junction held 3 bases outside the gene matches. Per the germline V gene, CDR1 is SGHAT and CDR2 is FQDESV (reference sequence).

The rearrangement links TRBV7-2 to TRBJ2-1, with 7 bases matching TRBD2. This CDR3 is built from 15 residues. Germline V CDR1 and CDR2: SGHTA, FQGNSA. J gave up 3 bases and V 6 bases, and 8 bases lay outside the gene matches. Here the CDR3 DNA reads TGTGCCAGCAGACTACCGGGACTATACTACAATGAGCAGTTCTTC. It codes for CASRLPGLYYNEQFF.